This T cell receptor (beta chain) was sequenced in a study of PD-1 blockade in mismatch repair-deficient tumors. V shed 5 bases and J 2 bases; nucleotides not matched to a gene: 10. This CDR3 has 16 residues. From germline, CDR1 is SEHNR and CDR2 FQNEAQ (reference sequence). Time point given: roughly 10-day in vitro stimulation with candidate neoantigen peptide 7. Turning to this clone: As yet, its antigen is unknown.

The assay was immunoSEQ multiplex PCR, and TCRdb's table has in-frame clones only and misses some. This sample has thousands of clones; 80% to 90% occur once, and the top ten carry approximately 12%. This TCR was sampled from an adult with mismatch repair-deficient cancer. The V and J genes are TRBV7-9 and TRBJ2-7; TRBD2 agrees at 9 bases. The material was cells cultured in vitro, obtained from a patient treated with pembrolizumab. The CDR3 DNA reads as TGTGCCAGCAGCCCAATCGGCGCTAGCGGGACCTACGAGCAGTACTTC. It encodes CASSPIGASGTYEQYF.